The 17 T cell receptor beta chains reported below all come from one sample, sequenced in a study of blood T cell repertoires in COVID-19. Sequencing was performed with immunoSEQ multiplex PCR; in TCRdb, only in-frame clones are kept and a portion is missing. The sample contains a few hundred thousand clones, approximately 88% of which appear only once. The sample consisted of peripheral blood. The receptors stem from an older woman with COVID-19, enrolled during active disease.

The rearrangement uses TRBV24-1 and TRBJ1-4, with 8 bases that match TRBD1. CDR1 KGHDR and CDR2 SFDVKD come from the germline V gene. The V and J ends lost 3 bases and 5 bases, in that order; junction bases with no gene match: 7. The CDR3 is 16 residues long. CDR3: CATSDASGGVNEKLFF. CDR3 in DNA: TGTGCCACCAGTGATGCTTCAGGGGGCGTGAATGAAAAACTGTTTTTT.

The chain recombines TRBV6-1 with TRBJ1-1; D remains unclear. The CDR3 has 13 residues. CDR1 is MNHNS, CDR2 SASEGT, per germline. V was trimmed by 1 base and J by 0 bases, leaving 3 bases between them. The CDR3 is CASSEGLNTEAFF. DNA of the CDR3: TGTGCCAGCAGTGAAGGGCTGAACACTGAAGCTTTCTTT.

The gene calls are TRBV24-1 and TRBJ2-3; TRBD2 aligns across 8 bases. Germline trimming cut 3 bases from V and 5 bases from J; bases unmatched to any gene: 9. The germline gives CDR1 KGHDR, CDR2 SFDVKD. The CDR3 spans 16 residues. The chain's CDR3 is CATSDPSGSDVDTQYF. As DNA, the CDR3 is TGTGCCACCAGTGATCCCAGCGGGAGCGATGTAGATACGCAGTATTTT.

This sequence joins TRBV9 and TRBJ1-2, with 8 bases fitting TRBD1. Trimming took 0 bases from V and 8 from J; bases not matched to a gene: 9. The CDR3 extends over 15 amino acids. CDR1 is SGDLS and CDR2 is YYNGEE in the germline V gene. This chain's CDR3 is CASSVDGQGARGYTF. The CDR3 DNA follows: TGTGCCAGCAGCGTAGACGGCCAGGGGGCGCGGGGCTACACCTTC.

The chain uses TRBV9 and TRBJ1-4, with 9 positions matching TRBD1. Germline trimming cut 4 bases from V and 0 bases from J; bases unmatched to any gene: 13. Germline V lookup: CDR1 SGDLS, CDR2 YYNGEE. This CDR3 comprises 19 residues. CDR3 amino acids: CASSPPSDRGAPTNEKLFF. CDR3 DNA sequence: TGTGCCAGCAGCCCGCCTTCCGACAGGGGGGCACCAACTAATGAAAAACTGTTTTTT.

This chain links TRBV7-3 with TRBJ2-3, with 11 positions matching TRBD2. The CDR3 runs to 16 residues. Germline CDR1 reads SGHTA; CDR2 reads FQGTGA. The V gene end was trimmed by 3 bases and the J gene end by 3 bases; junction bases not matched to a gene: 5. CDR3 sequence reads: CASSLTSGIKTDTQYF. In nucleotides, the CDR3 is TGTGCCAGCAGCTTGACTAGCGGGATTAAAACAGATACGCAGTATTTT.

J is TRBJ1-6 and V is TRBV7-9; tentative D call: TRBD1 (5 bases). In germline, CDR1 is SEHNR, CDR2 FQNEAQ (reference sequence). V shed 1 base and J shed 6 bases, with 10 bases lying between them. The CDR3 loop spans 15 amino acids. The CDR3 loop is CASSLVGGFNSPLHF. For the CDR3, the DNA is TGTGCCAGCAGCTTAGTTGGGGGGTTTAATTCACCCCTCCACTTT.

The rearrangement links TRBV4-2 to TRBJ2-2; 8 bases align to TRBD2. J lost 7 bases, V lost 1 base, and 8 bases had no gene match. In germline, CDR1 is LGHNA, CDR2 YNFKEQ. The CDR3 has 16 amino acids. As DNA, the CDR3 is TGTGCCAGCAGCCAAGTGGCCGGGAGGGCCGTCGGGGAGCTGTTTTTT. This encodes CASSQVAGRAVGELFF.

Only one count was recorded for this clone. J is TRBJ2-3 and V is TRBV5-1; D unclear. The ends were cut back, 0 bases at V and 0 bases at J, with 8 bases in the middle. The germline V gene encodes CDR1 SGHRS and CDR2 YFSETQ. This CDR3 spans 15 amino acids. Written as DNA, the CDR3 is TGCGCCAGCAGCTTGGAAGCCACCAGCACAGATACGCAGTATTTT. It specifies CASSLEATSTDTQYF.

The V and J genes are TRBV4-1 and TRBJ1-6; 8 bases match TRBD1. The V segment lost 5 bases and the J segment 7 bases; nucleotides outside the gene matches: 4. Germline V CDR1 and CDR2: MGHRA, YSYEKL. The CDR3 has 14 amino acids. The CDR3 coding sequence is TGCGCCAGCAGCAACCAGGGGGCCAATTCACCCCTCCACTTT. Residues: CASSNQGANSPLHF.

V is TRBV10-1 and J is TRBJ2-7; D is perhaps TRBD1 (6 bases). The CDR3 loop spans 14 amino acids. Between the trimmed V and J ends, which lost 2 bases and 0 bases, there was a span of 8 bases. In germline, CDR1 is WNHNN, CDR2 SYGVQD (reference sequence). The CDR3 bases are TGCGCCAGCAGTGAGGGGGGCAGCTCCTACGAGCAGTACTTC. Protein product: CASSEGGSSYEQYF.

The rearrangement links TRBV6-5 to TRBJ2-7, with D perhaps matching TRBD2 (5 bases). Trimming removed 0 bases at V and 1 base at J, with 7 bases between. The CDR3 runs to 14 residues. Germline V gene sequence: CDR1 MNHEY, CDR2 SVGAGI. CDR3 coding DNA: TGTGCCAGCAGTTACTCACTAGGATCCTACGAGCAGTACTTC. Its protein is CASSYSLGSYEQYF.

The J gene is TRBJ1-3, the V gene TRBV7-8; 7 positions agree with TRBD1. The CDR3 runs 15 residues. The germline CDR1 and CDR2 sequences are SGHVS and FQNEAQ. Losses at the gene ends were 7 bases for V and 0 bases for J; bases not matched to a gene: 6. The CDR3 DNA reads TGTGCCAGCACGAGAGACAGGGTCTCTGGAAACACCATATATTTT. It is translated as CASTRDRVSGNTIYF.

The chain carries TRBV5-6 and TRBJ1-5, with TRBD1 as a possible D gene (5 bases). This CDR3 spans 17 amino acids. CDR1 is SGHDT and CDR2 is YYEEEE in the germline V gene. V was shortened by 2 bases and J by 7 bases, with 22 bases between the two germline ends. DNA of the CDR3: TGTGCCAGCAGCTTTTTCTCCGGACATACTTTTGACCAGCCCCAGCATTTT. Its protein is CASSFFSGHTFDQPQHF.

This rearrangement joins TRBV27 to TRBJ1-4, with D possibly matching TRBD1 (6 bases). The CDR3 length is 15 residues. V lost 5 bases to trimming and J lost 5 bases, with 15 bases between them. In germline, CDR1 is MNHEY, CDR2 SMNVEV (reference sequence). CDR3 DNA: TGTGCCAGCAGTGTCTCGGACAGCCCAAATGAAAAACTGTTTTTT. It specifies CASSVSDSPNEKLFF.

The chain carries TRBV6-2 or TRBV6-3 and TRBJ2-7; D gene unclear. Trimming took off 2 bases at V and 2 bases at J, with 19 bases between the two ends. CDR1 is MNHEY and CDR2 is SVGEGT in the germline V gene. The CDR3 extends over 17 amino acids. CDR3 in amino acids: CASSYAKPGGGTYEQYF. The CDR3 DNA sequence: TGTGCCAGCAGTTACGCTAAACCCGGTGGCGGCACCTACGAGCAGTACTTC.

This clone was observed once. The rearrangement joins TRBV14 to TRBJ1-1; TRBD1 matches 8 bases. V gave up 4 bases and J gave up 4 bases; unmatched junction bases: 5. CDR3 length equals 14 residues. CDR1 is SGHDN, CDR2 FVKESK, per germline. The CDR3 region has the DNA TGTGCCAGCAGCCTCAGGGGGCTGGCCACTGAAGCTTTCTTT. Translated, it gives CASSLRGLATEAFF.